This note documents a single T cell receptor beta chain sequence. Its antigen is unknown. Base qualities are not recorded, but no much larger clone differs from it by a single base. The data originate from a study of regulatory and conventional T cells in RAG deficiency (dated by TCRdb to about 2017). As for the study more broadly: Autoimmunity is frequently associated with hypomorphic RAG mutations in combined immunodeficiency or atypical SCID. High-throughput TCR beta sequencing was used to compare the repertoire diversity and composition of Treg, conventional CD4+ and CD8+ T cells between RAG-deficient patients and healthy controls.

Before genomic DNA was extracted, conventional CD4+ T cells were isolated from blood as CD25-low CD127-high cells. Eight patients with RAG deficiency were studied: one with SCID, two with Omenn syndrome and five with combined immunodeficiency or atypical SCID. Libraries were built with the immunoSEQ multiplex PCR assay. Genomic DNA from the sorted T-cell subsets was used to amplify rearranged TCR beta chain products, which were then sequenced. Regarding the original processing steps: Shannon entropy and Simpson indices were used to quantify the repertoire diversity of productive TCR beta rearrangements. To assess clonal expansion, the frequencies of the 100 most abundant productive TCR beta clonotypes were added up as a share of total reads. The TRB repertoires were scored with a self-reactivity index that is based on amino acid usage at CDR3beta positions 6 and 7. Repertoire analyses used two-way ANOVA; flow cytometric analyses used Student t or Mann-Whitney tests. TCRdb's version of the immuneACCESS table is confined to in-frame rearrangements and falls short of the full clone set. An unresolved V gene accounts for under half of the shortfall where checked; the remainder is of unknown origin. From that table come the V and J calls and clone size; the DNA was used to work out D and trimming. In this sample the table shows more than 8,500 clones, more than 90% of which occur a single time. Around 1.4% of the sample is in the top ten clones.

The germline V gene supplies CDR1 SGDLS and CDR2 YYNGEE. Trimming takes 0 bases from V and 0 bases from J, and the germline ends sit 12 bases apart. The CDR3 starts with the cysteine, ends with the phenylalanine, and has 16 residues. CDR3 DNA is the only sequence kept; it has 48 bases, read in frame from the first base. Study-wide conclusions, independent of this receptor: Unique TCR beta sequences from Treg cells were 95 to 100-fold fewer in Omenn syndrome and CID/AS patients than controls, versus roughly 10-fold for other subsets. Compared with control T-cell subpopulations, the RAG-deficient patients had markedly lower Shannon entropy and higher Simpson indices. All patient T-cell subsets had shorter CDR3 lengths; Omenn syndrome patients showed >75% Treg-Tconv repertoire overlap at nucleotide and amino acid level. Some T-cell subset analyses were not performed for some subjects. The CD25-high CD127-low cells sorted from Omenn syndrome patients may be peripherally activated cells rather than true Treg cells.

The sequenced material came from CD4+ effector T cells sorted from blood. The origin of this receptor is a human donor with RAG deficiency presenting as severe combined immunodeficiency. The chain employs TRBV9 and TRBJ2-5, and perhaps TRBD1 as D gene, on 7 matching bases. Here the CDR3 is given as CASSVAAGGYQETQYF. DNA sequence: TGTGCCAGCAGCGTAGCGGCAGGGGGGTACCAAGAGACCCAGTACTTC.